This paragraph reports one TCR beta chain. Its antigen is not known. Deep was the level used in running the assay. Produced via immunoSEQ multiplex PCR; TCRdb's table is partial and in-frame only. The table includes about 2 million clones, around 95% detected once. The data belong to a study of shared clonotypes between healthy human individuals. General study findings and limits: Among non-shared clonotypes, generation probabilities were lower than among those shared by all four donors. Naive subsets typically showed greater estimated richness than memory subsets.

Germline V gene data show CDR1 as MGHRA and CDR2 as YSYEKL. The V end lost 0 bases, the J end lost 5 bases, and 10 bases lay between the germline ends. This CDR3 region has 14 residues. Those who donated, Caucasian adults without exception, all lived in Nashville, Tennessee. The gene calls are TRBV4-1 and TRBJ2-5; no clear D. Sequences were obtained from naive CD4+ T cells sorted from blood. Subset noted: CD45RA+ positively selected. This receptor was identified in a man aged 18 to 29 in good health. The chain's CDR3 is CASSQDQGAETQYF. The CDR3 DNA is TGCGCCAGCAGCCAAGATCAAGGTGCGGAGACCCAGTACTTC.